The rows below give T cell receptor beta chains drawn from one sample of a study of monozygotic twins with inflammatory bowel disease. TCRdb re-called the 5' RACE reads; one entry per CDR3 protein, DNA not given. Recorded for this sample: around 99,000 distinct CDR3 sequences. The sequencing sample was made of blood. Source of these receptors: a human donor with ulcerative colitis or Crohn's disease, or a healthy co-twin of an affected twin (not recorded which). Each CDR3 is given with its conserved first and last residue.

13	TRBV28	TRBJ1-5	CASSLTENRPQHF
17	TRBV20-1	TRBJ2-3	CSANGLAGGPDTDTQYF
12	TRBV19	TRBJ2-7	CASAGTAYVQYF
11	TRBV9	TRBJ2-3	CASSAADTQYF
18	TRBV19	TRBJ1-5	CASSRGRGLLFSNQPQHF
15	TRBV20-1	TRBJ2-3	CSASVAGGVSDTQYF
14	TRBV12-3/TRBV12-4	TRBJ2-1	CASSLTGTSDEQFF
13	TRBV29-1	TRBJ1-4	CSVAGQLNEKLFF
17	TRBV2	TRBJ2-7	CASSRHGTSGGAIEQYF
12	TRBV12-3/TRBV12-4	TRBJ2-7	CASSTYYYEQYF
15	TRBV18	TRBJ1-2	CASSPQTRANYGYTF
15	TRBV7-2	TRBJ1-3	CASSLVQGLGNTIYF
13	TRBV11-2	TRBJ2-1	CASRAGGYNEQFF
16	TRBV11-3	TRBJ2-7	CASSFSVQGFAYEQYF
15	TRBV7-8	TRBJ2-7	CASSLAGGAYYEQYF
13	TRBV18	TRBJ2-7	CASSPRQSYEQYF
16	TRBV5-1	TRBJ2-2	CASSFGPEGNTGELFF
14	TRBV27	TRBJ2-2	CASSLLENTGELFF
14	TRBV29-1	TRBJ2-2	CSADRDVDTGELFF
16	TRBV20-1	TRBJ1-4	CSATRSGFPTNEKLFF
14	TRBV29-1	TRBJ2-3	CSVNTETATDTQYF
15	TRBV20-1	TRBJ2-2	CSAPGGTRSTGELFF
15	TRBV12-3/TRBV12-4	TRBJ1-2	CASRLSGTGKEGYTF
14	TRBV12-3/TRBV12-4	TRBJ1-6	CASSLERGLSPLHF
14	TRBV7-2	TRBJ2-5	CASSLGDQQETQYF
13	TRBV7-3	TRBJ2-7	CASSLDSYYEQYF
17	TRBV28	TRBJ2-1	CASSSSGTSSSYNEQFF
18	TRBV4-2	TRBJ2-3	CASSQALLPTLSTDTQYF
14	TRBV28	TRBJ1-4	CASSLQGRGEKLFF
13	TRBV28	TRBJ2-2	CAGGQGVTGELFF
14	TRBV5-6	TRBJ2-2	CASSLPGNTGELFF
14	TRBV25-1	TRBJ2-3	CASSVRLSTDTQYF
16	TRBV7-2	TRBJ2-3	CASGERGGLGTDTQYF
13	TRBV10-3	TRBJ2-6	CAIGASGANVLTF
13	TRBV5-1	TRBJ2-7	CASSLQGSYEQYF
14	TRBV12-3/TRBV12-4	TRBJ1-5	CASSLPVSGEPQHF
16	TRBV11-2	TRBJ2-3	CASSPSGTSGWDTQYF
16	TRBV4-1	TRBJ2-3	CASSRGTSGSADTQYF